Sequencing of this T cell receptor (beta chain) was carried out in a study of persistence of HIV-infected CD4 T cells. CDR1 SQVTM and CDR2 ANQGSEA come from the germline V gene. The V and J ends lost 4 bases and 3 bases respectively, with 9 bases between them. This CDR3 region has 13 residues. Nonspecific anti-CD3/anti-CD28 bead stimulation represents the broad CD4+ T cell repertoire. Responding CD4+ T cells were sorted by upregulation of both CD40 ligand and CD69. Remarks on this clone: The target antigen is unknown.

This was the immunoSEQ version 4 assay in survey mode. Sequencing was performed with immunoSEQ multiplex PCR; in TCRdb, only in-frame clones are kept and a portion is missing. This sample has about 47,000 clones, with about 89% found just once. The chain recombines TRBV29-1 with TRBJ1-4; weak D call: TRBD1 (6 bases). The origin of this receptor is an adult man with HIV who was CMV-seropositive. The sample here was CD4+ T cells sorted from PBMCs after approximately 18-hour stimulation, taken from a patient who received antiretroviral therapy. The DNA for the CDR3 is TGCAGCGTTGCTTCAGGGGCTAATGAAAAACTGTTTTTT. Amino acids: CSVASGANEKLFF.